This entry is about one T cell receptor beta chain. The record originates from a study of blood T cell repertoires in COVID-19. Overall study: Samples taken during acute and convalescent COVID-19 were collected in the United States, Italy and Spain.

Adults between roughly 18 and 95 years of age took part from 24 US areas. Clinical history reported by participants formed the basis on which cohorts were assigned. The method was immunoSEQ multiplex PCR; TCRdb's version includes in-frame clones alone and lacks a portion of them. Here the sample spans around 250,000 clones, around 85% being singletons. This CDR3 is built from 12 residues. Germline CDR1 reads LGHDT; CDR2 reads YNNKEL (reference sequence). V and J are TRBV3-1 (or the pseudogene TRBV3-2) and TRBJ1-4; D is undetermined. This clonotype was obtained from a woman in her forties or fifties with acute COVID-19. Sequencing used PBMCs or T cells enriched from blood (not recorded which). CDR3 region: CASGRTNEKLFF. For the CDR3, the DNA is TGTGCGTCGGGGAGGACTAATGAAAAACTGTTTTTT.